This T cell receptor beta chain was recorded in a study of cytomegalovirus exposure and HLA in healthy donors. The PCR was carried out with 60 Vbeta primers and 13 Jbeta primers. Produced via immunoSEQ multiplex PCR; TCRdb's table is partial and in-frame only. The sample has some 180,000 clones, around 83% seen once. Germline CDR1 and CDR2: SNHLY and FYNNEI. This CDR3 region has 13 residues. V dropped 7 bases and J dropped 7 bases, with 14 bases sitting between them. This sequence was found in a man in his forties in good health and CMV-seropositive. The chain employs TRBV2 and TRBJ2-1; possibly TRBD1 for D (6 bases). Sequencing input: PBMCs. As DNA, the CDR3 is TGTGCCAGCACCTTTTCGGGGACAAATGAGCAGTTCTTC. Its translation is CASTFSGTNEQFF.